The 25 T cell receptor beta chains below were found in one sample sequenced in a study of blood T cells in healthy people across ages. A second roughly 6 to 11 cycle PCR used barcoded and J-beta primers. Via MiXCR, TCRdb re-called the 5' RACE reads, giving one row per CDR3 protein. Here the sample spans approximately 730,000 distinct CDR3 sequences, about 53% being singletons. Sequenced sample: blood. The receptors were sampled from a man of 80 years or more in good health.

V and J are TRBV18 and TRBJ1-1, with unresolved D. Germline assignment: CDR1 KGHSH and CDR2 LQKENI. CDR3 size: 12 residues. V was cut by 1 base and J by 2 bases, with 2 bases left in between. The DNA for the CDR3 is TGTGCCAGCTCACCACAAAACACTGAAGCTTTCTTT. It yields the protein CASSPQNTEAFF. The full variable domain, its missing parts supplied by reference TRBV18 and TRBJ1-1, is NAGVMQNPRHLVRRRGQEARLRCSPMKGHSHVYWYRQLPEEGLKFMVYLQKENIIDESGMPKERFSAEFPKEGPSILRIQQVVRGDSAAYFCASSPQNTEAFFGQGTRLTVV.

The chain employs TRBV12-3 or TRBV12-4 and TRBJ2-3, with 8 bases fitting TRBD2. Trimming at V came to 4 bases and at J to 14 bases, leaving 17 bases not matched to a gene. The CDR3 consists of 15 residues. The CDR3 DNA reads as TGTGCCAGCAGTTCCAGCGGGAGTGGGCACAGATACGCGTATTTT. It specifies CASSSSGSGHRYAYF.

In its sample, this clonotype was seen a few times. The gene calls are TRBV12-3 or TRBV12-4 and TRBJ2-3; D gene unclear. V lost 4 bases and J 14 bases, leaving 16 bases between the germline ends. This CDR3 comprises 12 residues. The CDR3 reads CASSSSQRYAYF. The CDR3 DNA follows: TGTGCCAGCAGTTCGAGCCAGAGATACGCGTATTTT.

V and J are TRBV5-5 and TRBJ2-1; 10 positions agree with TRBD2. Germline loops: CDR1 SGHKS, CDR2 YYEKEE (reference sequence). V lost 4 bases and J lost 9; bases outside the gene matches: 10. This CDR3 region has 15 residues. The CDR3 bases are TGTGCCAGCAGCCTGGCTAGCGGGAGTATACGTGAGCAGTTCTTC. Translated, it gives CASSLASGSIREQFF.

The chain recombines TRBV27 with TRBJ2-7; D is ambiguous. CDR1 and CDR2 (germline): MNHEY, SMNVEV (reference sequence). The germline V and J ends were trimmed by 4 bases and 1 base, with 17 bases remaining between them. CDR3 length: 16 residues. CDR3 amino acids: CASSSLKWGRSYEQYF. DNA of the CDR3: TGTGCCAGCAGTTCCCTTAAGTGGGGTAGATCCTACGAGCAGTACTTC.

This clonotype has only a few counts. The CDR3 DNA is TGTGCCACCAGCCCGGGACAGAACTACGAGCAGTACTTC. Its protein product is CATSPGQNYEQYF. The chain uses TRBV15 and TRBJ2-7, with 7 nucleotides matching TRBD1. CDR3 length: 13 residues. The germline V gene encodes CDR1 LNHNV and CDR2 YYDKDF (reference sequence). V was pared by 5 bases and J by 3 bases, with 4 bases of the junction left unmatched.

The V and J genes are TRBV5-1 and TRBJ2-5; TRBD2 agrees at 9 bases. V was clipped by 8 bases and J by 2 bases; unmatched bases: 7. CDR1 SGHRS and CDR2 YFSETQ come from the germline V gene. The CDR3 is 14 amino acids. CDR3 bases: TGCGCCAGTGCTCGGACTAGCGTTCAAGAGACCCAGTACTTC. This encodes CASARTSVQETQYF.

In this sample, this clonotype turned up a few times. The J gene is TRBJ2-5, the V gene TRBV7-9; D unclear. V was cut by 5 bases and J by 5 bases, with 15 bases left in between. CDR1 is SEHNR, CDR2 FQNEAQ, per germline (reference sequence). The CDR3 contains 14 residues. This CDR3 reads CASSPRVAGETQYF. Here the CDR3 DNA reads TGTGCCAGCAGCCCTAGGGTCGCCGGGGAGACCCAGTACTTC.

This clonotype came up a few times. The gene calls are TRBV6-1 and TRBJ2-3; D call uncertain. The CDR3 sequence is 13 residues long. CDR1 and CDR2 from the germline V gene are MNHNS and SASEGT. V lost 1 base and J lost 14, with 16 bases in between. The CDR3 sequence is CASSEDLSRYAYF. The CDR3 DNA follows: TGTGCCAGCAGTGAAGACCTTTCCAGATACGCGTATTTT.

V gene TRBV11-2 combines with J gene TRBJ2-4, with 8 nucleotides matching TRBD2. The J call may be wrong; the DNA end is better matched by TRBJ2-7. CDR1 is SGHAT, CDR2 FQNNGV, per germline. The length of the CDR3 is 14 residues. The CDR3 protein is CASRQTGTRNEQYF. DNA for the CDR3: TGTGCCAGCAGGCAAACCGGGACTAGGAACGAGCAGTACTTC.

In nucleotides, the CDR3 is TGTGCCAGCAGGCGGCACCCGCTCGGGACTGCCTCAAATGAGCAGTACTTC. Protein: CASRRHPLGTASNEQYF. The chain uses TRBV21-1 and TRBJ2-7; the tabulated D call, TRBD2, remains unverified against the DNA. TRBV21-1 is given as a pseudogene. The CDR3 totals 17 residues.

The sample holds a few counts of this clonotype. The V and J genes are TRBV2 and TRBJ2-7; the D is unclear. Between the trimmed V and J ends, which lost 4 bases and 2 bases, there was a span of 12 bases. The CDR3 runs 14 residues. Germline V gives CDR1 SNHLY, CDR2 FYNNEI. Here the CDR3 DNA reads TGTGCCAGCAGTGCGCCTACCCGCACCTACGAGCAGTACTTC. Protein sequence: CASSAPTRTYEQYF.

This clonotype was counted once. This sequence may be a read error, since a much larger clone differs from it by one base. The J gene is TRBJ2-7, the V gene TRBV24-1; perhaps TRBD1 as D (5 bases). The CDR3 contains 13 residues. CDR1 and CDR2 (germline): KGHDR, SFDVKD. The V end was cut by 5 bases, the J end by 5 bases, with 12 bases between. The CDR3 spells CATSGREGDEQYF. CDR3 sequence (DNA): TGTGCCACCAGTGGCAGAGAAGGGGACGAGCAGTACTTC.

This clonotype was observed a single time. The chain is built from TRBV24-1 and TRBJ2-1, with 7 bases lining up with TRBD1. In germline, CDR1 is KGHDR, CDR2 SFDVKD. The CDR3 runs 14 residues. The junction had 4 bases not matched to a gene; V was cut back by 7 bases and J by 2 bases. This CDR3 reads CATSDRETYNEQFF. The DNA of the CDR3 is TGTGCCACCAGCGACAGGGAAACCTACAATGAGCAGTTCTTC.

This clonotype is a singleton in its sample. The chain couples TRBV7-3 to TRBJ2-1; D unresolved. From germline, CDR1 is SGHTA and CDR2 FQGTGA. V was shortened by 5 bases and J by 3 bases, with 8 bases between the two germline ends. The length of the CDR3 is 13 residues. CDR3 nucleotide sequence: TGTGCCAGCAGCCAGCCTAACTACAATGAGCAGTTCTTC. Encoded protein: CASSQPNYNEQFF.

The chain uses TRBV12-3 or TRBV12-4 and TRBJ1-2; D might be TRBD1 (5 bases). This CDR3 is 13 amino acids long. V lost 6 bases to trimming and J lost 3 bases, with 11 bases between them. CDR3 in DNA: TGTGCCAGCAGCTATCAGGGAGACTATGGCTACACCTTC. Protein: CASSYQGDYGYTF.

This clonotype was found a few times. This sequence joins TRBV4-2 and TRBJ1-1, with D unclear. This CDR3 comprises 14 residues. Trimming cost V 3 bases and J 1 base, with 9 bases left between them. Germline V gene sequence: CDR1 LGHNA, CDR2 YNFKEQ. The CDR3 nucleotides are TGTGCCAGCAGCCAGGACGTTGGGAACACTGAAGCTTTCTTT. Translating gives CASSQDVGNTEAFF.

CDR3 protein: CASSQDGPLEAQYF. Written as DNA, the CDR3 is TGTGCCAGCAGCCAAGATGGCCCATTAGAAGCCCAGTACTTC. This chain connects TRBV3-1 to TRBJ2-5, with D hard to call. With 0 bases removed from V and 9 bases from J, the gap between germline ends came to 14 bases. Germline V gene sequence: CDR1 LGHDT, CDR2 YNNKEL (reference sequence). The CDR3 spans 14 residues.

This clonotype has just a few counts. The CDR3 is CASSSTGTSSYNEQFF. CDR3 bases: TGTGCCAGCAGCTCTACAGGCACTTCTTCCTACAATGAGCAGTTCTTC. The chain links TRBV7-9 to TRBJ2-1; perhaps TRBD1 as D (5 bases). V was cut by 4 bases and J by 1 base, with 14 bases left in between. The CDR3 has 16 residues. The V gene's germline CDR1 is SEHNR and CDR2 FQNEAQ (reference sequence).

A few counts support this clonotype. The rearrangement links TRBV29-1 to TRBJ1-2, with 10 bases identical to TRBD1. This CDR3 has 13 amino acids. Germline V gene sequence: CDR1 SQVTM, CDR2 ANQGSEA. With V trimmed by 6 bases and J by 6 bases, 7 bases remained unmatched. The CDR3 reads CSVPDRGRNGYTF. In nucleotides, the CDR3 is TGCAGCGTGCCTGACAGGGGGCGGAATGGCTACACCTTC.

V gene TRBV10-3 combines with J gene TRBJ2-1; 13 bases line up with TRBD2. The V segment lost 6 bases and the J segment 5 bases; nucleotides outside the gene matches: 7. The CDR3 runs 16 residues. CDR1 and CDR2 (germline): ENHRY, SYGVKD. CDR3 DNA sequence: TGTGCCATCAGCTCGCCGGGACTAGCGGGACACAATGAGCAGTTCTTC. Translating gives CAISSPGLAGHNEQFF.

The chain carries TRBV4-2 and TRBJ2-2; 9 bases align to TRBD2. This CDR3 comprises 19 residues. The V and J ends lost 1 base and 2 bases, in that order; junction bases with no gene match: 11. From germline, CDR1 is LGHNA and CDR2 YNFKEQ. CDR3 residues: CASSQVSRGSGGNTGELFF. CDR3 sequence (DNA): TGTGCCAGCAGCCAAGTCTCGAGGGGTAGCGGGGGTAACACCGGGGAGCTGTTTTTT.

This rearrangement joins TRBV20-1 to TRBJ2-1; the match to TRBD2 covers 11 bases. Germline V gene data show CDR1 as DFQATT and CDR2 as SNEGSKA (reference sequence). With V trimmed by 8 bases and J by 9 bases, 6 bases remained unmatched. The CDR3 consists of 12 residues. The CDR3 is CSLAGGPIEQFF. Here the CDR3 DNA reads TGCAGTTTAGCGGGAGGGCCCATTGAGCAGTTCTTC.

This clonotype was seen only a few times. The chain uses TRBV21-1 and TRBJ2-4; the table's TRBD1 call for D was not verified on the DNA. TRBV21-1 is a pseudogene. There are 15 residues in the CDR3. CDR3 DNA: TGTGCCAGCAGCTTCACAGGATTAGCCAAAAACATTCAGTACTTC. It translates to CASSFTGLAKNIQYF.

The rearrangement joins TRBV20-1 to TRBJ2-7; TRBD2 matches at 7 bases. The CDR3 is made up of 14 amino acids. From germline, CDR1 is DFQATT and CDR2 SNEGSKA (reference sequence). V shed 3 bases, J shed 5 bases, and the junction held 10 bases outside the gene matches. The CDR3 region has the DNA TGCAGTGCTAGGGTGTCCGGGAGGACGAACGAGCAGTACTTC. Protein product: CSARVSGRTNEQYF.